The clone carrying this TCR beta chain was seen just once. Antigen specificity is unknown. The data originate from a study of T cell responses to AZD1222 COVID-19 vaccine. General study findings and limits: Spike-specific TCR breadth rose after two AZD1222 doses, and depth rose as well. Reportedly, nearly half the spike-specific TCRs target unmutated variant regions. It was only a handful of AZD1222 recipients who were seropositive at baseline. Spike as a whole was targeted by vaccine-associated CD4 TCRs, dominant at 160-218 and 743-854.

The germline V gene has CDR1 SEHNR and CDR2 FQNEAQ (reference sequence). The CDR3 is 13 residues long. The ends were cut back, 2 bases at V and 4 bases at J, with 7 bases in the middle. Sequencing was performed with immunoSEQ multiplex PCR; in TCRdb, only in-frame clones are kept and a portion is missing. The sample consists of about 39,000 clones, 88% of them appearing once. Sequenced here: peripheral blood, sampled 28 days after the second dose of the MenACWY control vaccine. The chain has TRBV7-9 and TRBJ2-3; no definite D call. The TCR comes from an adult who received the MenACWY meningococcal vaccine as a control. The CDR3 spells CASSLFGSDTQYF. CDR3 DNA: TGTGCCAGCAGCTTATTCGGCTCAGATACGCAGTATTTT.